These 13 T cell receptor beta chains share one sample of origin, sequenced in a study of blood T cell repertoires in COVID-19. This table comes from immunoSEQ multiplex PCR, and its TCRdb copy is limited to in-frame clones, with some not included. The repertoire includes 250,000 to 300,000 clones, approximately 90% of them detected once, and around 2% sits in the top ten. The specimen was PBMCs or T cells enriched from blood (not recorded which). Receptor source: an older woman in a cohort exposed to, infected with or recovered from COVID-19 (not recorded which).

This clone was detected only once. This rearrangement joins TRBV2 to TRBJ1-5; D uncertain. V was pared by 5 bases and J by 1 base, with 9 bases between. Germline lookup yields CDR1 SNHLY and CDR2 FYNNEI. This CDR3 contains 14 residues. CDR3 loop: CASSTDTSNQPQHF. The CDR3 DNA follows: TGTGCCAGCAGTACAGACACCAGCAATCAGCCCCAGCATTTT.

The chain carries TRBV19 and TRBJ2-3; tentatively, D is TRBD2 (6 bases). CDR3 size: 13 residues. V lost 1 base, J lost 4 bases, and 6 bases lay in between. From germline, CDR1 is LNHDA and CDR2 SQIVND (reference sequence). CDR3 sequence: CASSIAGADTQYF. CDR3 sequence (DNA): TGTGCCAGTAGTATAGCGGGGGCAGATACGCAGTATTTT.

V usage is TRBV12-5 and J usage is TRBJ1-1, with 8 bases aligning to TRBD1. J gave up 1 base and V 2 bases, and 3 bases lay outside the gene matches. This CDR3 contains 15 residues. Germline CDR1 and CDR2: LGHNT and FRNRAP. The CDR3 protein is CASGLMGQENTEAFF. For the CDR3, the DNA is TGTGCTAGTGGTTTGATGGGACAGGAGAACACTGAAGCTTTCTTT.

This clone showed up just once. V usage is TRBV6-6 and J usage is TRBJ1-4, with D possibly matching TRBD1 (5 bases). CDR1 is MNHNY, CDR2 SVGAGI, per germline (reference sequence). With 8 bases removed from V and 6 bases from J, the gap between germline ends came to 13 bases. The CDR3 spans 13 residues. The CDR3 region is CASSGIPDEKLFF. The CDR3, as DNA: TGTGCCAGCTCAGGGATACCGGATGAAAAACTGTTTTTT.

The V call is TRBV14, the J call TRBJ1-2; 8 positions match TRBD1. The CDR3 sequence is 13 residues long. V dropped 4 bases and J dropped 6; count of bases not matched to a gene: 4. Germline V CDR1 and CDR2: SGHDN, FVKESK. This CDR3 reads CASSLRDRNGYTF. The CDR3 DNA follows: TGTGCCAGCAGCCTCCGGGACAGGAATGGCTACACCTTC.

The chain combines TRBV3-1 (or the pseudogene TRBV3-2) with TRBJ2-1, with 8 positions matching TRBD2. CDR1 LGHDT and CDR2 YNNKEL come from the germline V gene (reference sequence). The CDR3 totals 17 residues. Unmatched junction bases numbered 10, after V lost 0 bases and J lost 6 bases. Written as DNA, the CDR3 is TGTGCCAGCAGCCAAGATCTAGAGAGCGGGAGTAGCAATGAGCAGTTCTTC. Amino acid sequence: CASSQDLESGSSNEQFF.

The chain is built from TRBV19 and TRBJ1-2; D is perhaps TRBD1 (6 bases). In germline, CDR1 is LNHDA, CDR2 SQIVND (reference sequence). This CDR3 has 14 residues. The ends were cut back, 5 bases at V and 3 bases at J, with 13 bases in the middle. CDR3 coding DNA: TGTGCCAGTAGTCGGGGGGCGGGCGACTATGGCTACACCTTC. This codes for CASSRGAGDYGYTF.

The chain combines TRBV10-1 with TRBJ2-7; 10 nucleotides match TRBD1. The CDR3 is made up of 14 amino acids. The germline gives CDR1 WNHNN, CDR2 SYGVQD (reference sequence). Trimming cost V 2 bases and J 6 bases; bases outside gene matches: 4. CDR3 nucleotides: TGCGCCAGCAGTGAGGATGGACAGGGGGGCGAGCAGTACTTC. This sequence encodes CASSEDGQGGEQYF.

The rearrangement joins TRBV6-2 or TRBV6-3 to TRBJ2-3; 10 bases are a match to TRBD2. Trimming took 2 bases from V and 9 from J; bases not matched to a gene: 17. The CDR3 has 18 amino acids. Germline-derived CDR1 and CDR2 are MNHEY and SVGEGT. CDR3 amino acids: CASSYPRLAGDGARTQYF. CDR3 nucleotide sequence: TGTGCCAGCAGTTACCCACGGCTAGCGGGAGATGGGGCGCGCACGCAGTATTTT.

The V gene is TRBV5-8, the J gene TRBJ2-5; 8 bases match TRBD1. Trimming removed 5 bases from V and 5 bases from J; junction bases left unmatched: 8. There are 14 residues in the CDR3. Germline-derived CDR1 and CDR2 are SGHTS and YDEGEE. The CDR3 here is CASSLSGGGETQYF. In DNA form, the CDR3 reads TGTGCCAGCAGTCTGTCAGGGGGCGGCGAGACCCAGTACTTC.

This chain uses TRBV6-1 with TRBJ1-5; 11 bases agree with TRBD1. Per germline, CDR1 MNHNS and CDR2 SASEGT. The length of the CDR3 is 16 residues. Trimming at V came to 3 bases and at J to 3 bases, leaving 4 bases not matched to a gene. This CDR3 reads CASSDGTGGNNQPQHF. The CDR3 region has the DNA TGTGCCAGCAGTGATGGGACAGGGGGGAACAATCAGCCCCAGCATTTT.

The genes are TRBV2 and TRBJ1-4, with unresolved D. This CDR3 is built from 10 residues. Germline V gene lookup returns CDR1 SNHLY and CDR2 FYNNEI. With 6 bases removed from V and 8 bases from J, the gap between germline ends came to 4 bases. CDR3 bases: TGTGCCAGCAGAACAGAAAAACTGTTTTTT. Translating it yields CASRTEKLFF. Based on the CDR3 plus reference TRBV2 and TRBJ1-4, the full variable domain is EPEVTQTPSHQVTQMGQEVILRCVPISNHLYFYWYRQILGQKVEFLVSFYNNEISEKSEIFDDQFSVERPDGSNFTLKIRSTKLEDSAMYFCASRTEKLFFGSGTQLSVL.

The rearrangement links TRBV5-1 to TRBJ2-3, with TRBD2 matching 9 bases. This CDR3 spans 16 amino acids. Trimming cost V 4 bases and J 3 bases; bases outside gene matches: 9. CDR1 is SGHRS, CDR2 YFSETQ, per germline. DNA of the CDR3: TGCGCCAGCAGCCTTATTAGCGGGAGTAGTACAGATACGCAGTATTTT. This sequence encodes CASSLISGSSTDTQYF.